One sample yielded the 6 T cell receptor beta chains listed below, sequenced in a study of cytomegalovirus exposure and HLA in healthy donors. Repertoires were generated with immunoSEQ multiplex PCR, while TCRdb's copy carries only in-frame clones and drops some. This table holds 250,000 to 300,000 clones, about 90% found once. The sample taken for sequencing was PBMCs. Receptor source: a woman aged 18-29 years in good health and CMV-seronegative.

The chain carries TRBV7-2 and TRBJ1-5, with D tentatively TRBD1 (5 bases). Trimming took off 2 bases at V and 4 bases at J, with 9 bases between the two ends. CDR3 length equals 14 residues. Germline V gene data show CDR1 as SGHTA and CDR2 as FQGNSA. The chain's CDR3 is CASSLRPGNQPQHF. CDR3 nucleotide sequence: TGTGCCAGCAGCTTAAGGCCAGGGAATCAGCCCCAGCATTTT.

The chain joins TRBV28 to TRBJ2-3; no definite D call. V lost 4 bases and J lost 2, with 16 bases in between. CDR1 MDHEN and CDR2 SYDVKM come from the germline V gene. This CDR3 has 16 amino acids. The CDR3 DNA reads as TGTGCCAGCAGTTCCCAGCTAGGCCCATTCACAGATACGCAGTATTTT. Translated, it gives CASSSQLGPFTDTQYF.

The rearrangement uses TRBV9 and TRBJ2-3; unclear D gene. The germline V and J ends were trimmed by 1 base and 1 base, with 16 bases remaining between them. This CDR3 region has 17 residues. Germline CDR1 and CDR2: SGDLS and YYNGEE. The CDR3 region is CASSVRNTQVGTDTQYF. CDR3 in DNA: TGTGCCAGCAGCGTACGGAACACCCAGGTCGGCACAGATACGCAGTATTTT.

V and J are TRBV5-1 and TRBJ1-2; 12 bases match TRBD1. Germline-derived CDR1 and CDR2 are SGHRS and YFSETQ. Losses at the gene ends were 6 bases for V and 8 bases for J; bases not matched to a gene: 11. CDR3 length equals 15 residues. The CDR3 DNA sequence: TGCGCCAGCAAAGGACCACGAGGGACAGGGGGCGGCTACACCTTC. Translated: CASKGPRGTGGGYTF. Full variable domain (outside the CDR3, taken from reference TRBV5-1 and TRBJ1-2): KAGVTQTPRYLIKTRGQQVTLSCSPISGHRSVSWYQQTPGQGLQFLFEYFSETQRNKGNFPGRFSGRQFSNSRSEMNVSTLELGDSALYLCASKGPRGTGGGYTFGSGTRLTVV.

The chain uses TRBV15 and TRBJ2-1; 12 positions agree with TRBD2. The trim removed 0 bases at V and 9 bases at J, leaving 12 bases unmatched. Germline assignment: CDR1 LNHNV and CDR2 YYDKDF (reference sequence). There are 18 residues in the CDR3. The CDR3 DNA follows: TGTGCCACCAGCAGAGAGACTAGCGGGGGAGCAAGGCAGAGTGAGCAGTTCTTC. Protein sequence: CATSRETSGGARQSEQFF.

The chain couples TRBV6-1 to TRBJ1-3; D perhaps matches TRBD1 (5 bases). The CDR3 is 13 residues long. Germline values: CDR1 MNHNS, CDR2 SASEGT. V shed 1 base and J shed 4 bases, with 5 bases lying between them. The CDR3 DNA reads TGTGCCAGCAGTGAAGAGGGGGGAAACACCATATATTTT. Translation: CASSEEGGNTIYF.